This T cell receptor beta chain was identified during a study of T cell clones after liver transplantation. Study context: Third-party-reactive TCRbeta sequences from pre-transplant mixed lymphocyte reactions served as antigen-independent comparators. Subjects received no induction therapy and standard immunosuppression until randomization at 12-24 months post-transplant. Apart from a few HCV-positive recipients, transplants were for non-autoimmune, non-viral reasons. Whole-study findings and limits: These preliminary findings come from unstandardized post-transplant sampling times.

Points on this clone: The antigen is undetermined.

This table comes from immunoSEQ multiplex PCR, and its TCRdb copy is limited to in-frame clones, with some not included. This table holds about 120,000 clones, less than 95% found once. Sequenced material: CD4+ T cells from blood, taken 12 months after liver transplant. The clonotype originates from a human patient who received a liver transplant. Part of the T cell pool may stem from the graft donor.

The CDR3 spells CASSQDPLRPTNYGYTF. In DNA form, the CDR3 reads TGCGCCAGCAGCCAAGATCCCCTCCGGCCCACTAACTATGGCTACACCTTC. The chain employs TRBV4-3 and TRBJ1-2; D remains unclear. The V gene lost 0 bases and the J gene lost 0 bases, with 14 bases spanning the gap. In germline, CDR1 is LGHNA, CDR2 YSLEER. The CDR3 is 17 residues long.